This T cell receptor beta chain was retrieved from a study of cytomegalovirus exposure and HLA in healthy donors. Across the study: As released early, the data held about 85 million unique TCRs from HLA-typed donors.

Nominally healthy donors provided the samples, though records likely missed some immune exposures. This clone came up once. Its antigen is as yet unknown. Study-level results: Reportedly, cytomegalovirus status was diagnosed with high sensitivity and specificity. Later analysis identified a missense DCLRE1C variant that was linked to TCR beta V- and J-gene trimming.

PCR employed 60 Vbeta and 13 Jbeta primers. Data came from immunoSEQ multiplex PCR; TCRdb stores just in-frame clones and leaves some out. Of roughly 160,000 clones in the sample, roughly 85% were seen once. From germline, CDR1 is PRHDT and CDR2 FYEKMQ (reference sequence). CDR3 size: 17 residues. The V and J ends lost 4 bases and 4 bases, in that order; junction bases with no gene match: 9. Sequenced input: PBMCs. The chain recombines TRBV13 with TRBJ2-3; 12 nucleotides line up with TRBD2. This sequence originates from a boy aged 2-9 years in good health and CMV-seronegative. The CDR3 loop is CASSSASGGAFSDTQYF. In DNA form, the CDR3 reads TGTGCCAGCAGCTCCGCTAGCGGGGGGGCCTTCTCAGATACGCAGTATTTT.